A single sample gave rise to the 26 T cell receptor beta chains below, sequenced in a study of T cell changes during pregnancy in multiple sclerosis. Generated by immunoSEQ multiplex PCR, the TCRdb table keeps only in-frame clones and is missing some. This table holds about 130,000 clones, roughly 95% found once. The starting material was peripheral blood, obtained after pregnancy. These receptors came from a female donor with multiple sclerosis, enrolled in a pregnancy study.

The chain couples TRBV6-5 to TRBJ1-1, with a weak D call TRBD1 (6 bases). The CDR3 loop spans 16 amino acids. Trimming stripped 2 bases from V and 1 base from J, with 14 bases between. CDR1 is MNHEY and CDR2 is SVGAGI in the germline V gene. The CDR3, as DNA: TGTGCCAGCAGTTACGATAAAGACAGGCCGAACACTGAAGCTTTCTTT. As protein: CASSYDKDRPNTEAFF.

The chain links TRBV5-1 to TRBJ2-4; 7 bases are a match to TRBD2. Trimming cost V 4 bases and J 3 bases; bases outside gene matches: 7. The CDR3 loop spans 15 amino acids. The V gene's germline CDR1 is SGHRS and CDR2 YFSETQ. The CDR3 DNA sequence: TGCGCCAGCAGCCACGGGGCTAGCGGCAAAAACATTCAGTACTTC. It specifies CASSHGASGKNIQYF.

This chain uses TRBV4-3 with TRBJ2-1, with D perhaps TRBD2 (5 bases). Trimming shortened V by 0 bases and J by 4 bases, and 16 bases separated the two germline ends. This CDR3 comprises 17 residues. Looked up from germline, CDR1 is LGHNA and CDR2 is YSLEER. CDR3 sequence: CASSQESSLFGYNEQFF. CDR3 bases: TGCGCCAGCAGCCAAGAGTCTAGCCTATTCGGGTACAATGAGCAGTTCTTC.

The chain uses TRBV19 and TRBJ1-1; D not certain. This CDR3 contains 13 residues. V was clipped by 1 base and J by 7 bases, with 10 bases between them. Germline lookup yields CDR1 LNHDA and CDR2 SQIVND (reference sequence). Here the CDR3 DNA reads TGTGCCAGTAGTATAGGGCAGGCCGTTGAAGCTTTCTTT. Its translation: CASSIGQAVEAFF.

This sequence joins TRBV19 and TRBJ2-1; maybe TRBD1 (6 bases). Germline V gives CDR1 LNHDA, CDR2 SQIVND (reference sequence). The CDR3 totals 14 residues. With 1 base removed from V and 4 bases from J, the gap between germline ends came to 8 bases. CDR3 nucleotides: TGTGCCAGTAGTATAGGGACAGTATACAATGAGCAGTTCTTC. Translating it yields CASSIGTVYNEQFF.

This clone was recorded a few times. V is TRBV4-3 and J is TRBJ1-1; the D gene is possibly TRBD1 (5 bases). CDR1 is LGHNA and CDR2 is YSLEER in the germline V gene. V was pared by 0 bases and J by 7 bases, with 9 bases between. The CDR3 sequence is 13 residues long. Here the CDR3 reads CASSQDRAYEAFF. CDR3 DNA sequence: TGCGCCAGCAGCCAAGACAGGGCATATGAAGCTTTCTTT.

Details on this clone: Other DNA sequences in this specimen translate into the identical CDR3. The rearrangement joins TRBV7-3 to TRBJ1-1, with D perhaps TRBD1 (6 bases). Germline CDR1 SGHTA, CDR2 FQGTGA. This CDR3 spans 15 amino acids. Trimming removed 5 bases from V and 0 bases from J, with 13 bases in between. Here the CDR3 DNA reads TGTGCCAGCAGCCCCCGTCAGGGGATGAACACTGAAGCTTTCTTT. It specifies CASSPRQGMNTEAFF. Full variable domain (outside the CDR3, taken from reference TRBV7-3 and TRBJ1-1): GAGVSQTPSNKVTEKGKYVELRCDPISGHTALYWYRQSLGQGPEFLIYFQGTGAADDSGLPNDRFFAVRPEGSVSTLKIQRTERGDSAVYLCASSPRQGMNTEAFFGQGTRLTVV.

The CDR3 loop reads CASSEGTSPQEQYF. Written as DNA, the CDR3 is TGTGCCAGCAGTGAAGGGACTAGCCCACAAGAGCAGTACTTC. V gene TRBV2 combines with J gene TRBJ2-7; 8 bases match TRBD2. The trim removed 1 base at V and 7 bases at J, leaving 6 bases unmatched. The CDR3 length is 14 residues. Germline CDR1 reads SNHLY; CDR2 reads FYNNEI.

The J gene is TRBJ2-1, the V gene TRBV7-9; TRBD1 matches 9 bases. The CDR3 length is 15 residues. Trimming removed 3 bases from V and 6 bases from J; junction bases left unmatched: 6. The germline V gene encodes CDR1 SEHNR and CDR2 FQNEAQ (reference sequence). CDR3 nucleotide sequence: TGTGCCAGCAGCTTGCTCCGGACAGGGGCCAATGAGCAGTTCTTC. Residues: CASSLLRTGANEQFF.

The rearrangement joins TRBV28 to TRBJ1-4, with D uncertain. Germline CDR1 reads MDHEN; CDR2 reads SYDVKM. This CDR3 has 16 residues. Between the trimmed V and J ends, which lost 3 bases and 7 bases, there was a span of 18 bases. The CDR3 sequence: CASSFVWEPLGEKLFF. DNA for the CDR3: TGTGCCAGCAGTTTCGTCTGGGAGCCGTTAGGTGAAAAACTGTTTTTT.

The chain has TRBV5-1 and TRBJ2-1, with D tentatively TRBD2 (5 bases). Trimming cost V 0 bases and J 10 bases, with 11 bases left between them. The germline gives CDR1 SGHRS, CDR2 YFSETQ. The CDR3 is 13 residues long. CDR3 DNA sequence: TGCGCCAGCAGCTTGGCCGGGGTTGGGGAGCAGTTCTTC. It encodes CASSLAGVGEQFF.

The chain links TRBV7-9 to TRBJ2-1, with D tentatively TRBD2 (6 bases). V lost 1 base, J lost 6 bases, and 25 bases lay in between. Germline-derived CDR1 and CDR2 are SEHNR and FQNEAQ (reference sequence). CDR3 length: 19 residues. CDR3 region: CASSLDRSARDYLTNEQFF. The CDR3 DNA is TGTGCCAGCAGCTTAGATCGGTCCGCGCGGGATTACTTAACCAATGAGCAGTTCTTC.

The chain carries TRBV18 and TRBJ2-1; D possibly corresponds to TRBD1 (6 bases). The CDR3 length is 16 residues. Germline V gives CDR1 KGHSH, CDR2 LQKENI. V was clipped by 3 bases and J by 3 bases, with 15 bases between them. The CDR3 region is CASSPLDRLNYNEQFF. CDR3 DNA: TGTGCCAGCTCACCTCTGGACAGATTAAACTACAATGAGCAGTTCTTC. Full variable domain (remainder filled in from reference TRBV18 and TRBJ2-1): NAGVMQNPRHLVRRRGQEARLRCSPMKGHSHVYWYRQLPEEGLKFMVYLQKENIIDESGMPKERFSAEFPKEGPSILRIQQVVRGDSAAYFCASSPLDRLNYNEQFFGPGTRLTVL.

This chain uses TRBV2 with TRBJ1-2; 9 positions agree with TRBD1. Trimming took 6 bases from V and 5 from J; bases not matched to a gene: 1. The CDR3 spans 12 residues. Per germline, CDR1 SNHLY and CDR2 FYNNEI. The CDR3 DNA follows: TGTGCCAGCAGACAGGGGGCTTATGGCTACACCTTC. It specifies CASRQGAYGYTF.

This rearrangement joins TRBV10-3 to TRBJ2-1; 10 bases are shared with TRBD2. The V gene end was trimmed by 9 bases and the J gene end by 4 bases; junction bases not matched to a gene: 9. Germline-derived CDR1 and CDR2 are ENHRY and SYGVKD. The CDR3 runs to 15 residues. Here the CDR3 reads CAIRSGTSDYNEQFF. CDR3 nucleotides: TGTGCCATACGGTCCGGGACTAGCGATTACAATGAGCAGTTCTTC.

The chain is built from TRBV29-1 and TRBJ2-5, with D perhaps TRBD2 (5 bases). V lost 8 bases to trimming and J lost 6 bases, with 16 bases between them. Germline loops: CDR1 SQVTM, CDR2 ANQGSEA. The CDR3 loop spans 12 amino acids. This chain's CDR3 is CSFGLETQTQYF. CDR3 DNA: TGCAGCTTCGGACTCGAAACCCAGACCCAGTACTTC.

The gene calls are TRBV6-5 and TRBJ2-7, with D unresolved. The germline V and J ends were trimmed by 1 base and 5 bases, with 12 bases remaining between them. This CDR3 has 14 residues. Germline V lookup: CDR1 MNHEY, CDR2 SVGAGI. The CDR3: CASSYLDSSHEQYF. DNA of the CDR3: TGTGCCAGCAGTTACTTAGACTCGTCTCACGAGCAGTACTTC.

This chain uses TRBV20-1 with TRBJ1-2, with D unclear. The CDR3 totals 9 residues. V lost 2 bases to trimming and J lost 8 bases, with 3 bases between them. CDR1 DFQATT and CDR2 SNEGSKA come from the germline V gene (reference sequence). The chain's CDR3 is CSARLGYTF. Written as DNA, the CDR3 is TGCAGTGCTAGACTGGGCTACACCTTC.

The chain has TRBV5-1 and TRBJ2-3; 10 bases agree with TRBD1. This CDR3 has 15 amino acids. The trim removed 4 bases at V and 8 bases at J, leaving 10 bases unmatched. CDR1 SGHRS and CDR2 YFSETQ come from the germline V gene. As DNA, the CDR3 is TGCGCCAGCAGCCCTATGGGACAGGGGAAGGGTACGCAGTATTTT. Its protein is CASSPMGQGKGTQYF.

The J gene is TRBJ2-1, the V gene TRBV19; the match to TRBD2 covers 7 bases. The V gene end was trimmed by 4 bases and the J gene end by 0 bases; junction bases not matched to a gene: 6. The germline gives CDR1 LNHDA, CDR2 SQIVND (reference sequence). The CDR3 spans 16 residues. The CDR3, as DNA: TGTGCCAGTAGTACACCTAGCGGTAGCTCCTACAATGAGCAGTTCTTC. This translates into CASSTPSGSSYNEQFF.

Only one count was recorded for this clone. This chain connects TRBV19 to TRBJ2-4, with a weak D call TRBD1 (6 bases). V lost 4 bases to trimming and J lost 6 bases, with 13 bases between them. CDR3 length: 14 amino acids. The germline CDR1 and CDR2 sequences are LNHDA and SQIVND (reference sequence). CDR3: CASSRPGTINIQYF. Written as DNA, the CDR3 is TGTGCCAGTAGTAGGCCGGGGACAATAAACATTCAGTACTTC. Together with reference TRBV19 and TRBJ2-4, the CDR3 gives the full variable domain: DGGITQSPKYLFRKEGQNVTLSCEQNLNHDAMYWYRQDPGQGLRLIYYSQIVNDFQKGDIAEGYSVSREKKESFPLTVTSAQKNPTAFYLCASSRPGTINIQYFGAGTRLSVL.

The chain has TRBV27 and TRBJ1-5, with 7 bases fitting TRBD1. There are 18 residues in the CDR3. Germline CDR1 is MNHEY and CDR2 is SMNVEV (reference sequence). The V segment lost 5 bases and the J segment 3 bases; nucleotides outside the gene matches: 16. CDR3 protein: CASSPLQTGTLNNQPQHF. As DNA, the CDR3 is TGTGCCAGCAGTCCCCTCCAGACAGGGACATTGAACAATCAGCCCCAGCATTTT.

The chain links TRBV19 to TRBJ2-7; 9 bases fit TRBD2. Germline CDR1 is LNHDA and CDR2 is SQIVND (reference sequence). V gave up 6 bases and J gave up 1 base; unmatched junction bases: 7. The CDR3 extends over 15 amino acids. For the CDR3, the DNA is TGTGCCAGTAGATTCAAGGCGGGAGGGTCCTACGAGCAGTACTTC. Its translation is CASRFKAGGSYEQYF.

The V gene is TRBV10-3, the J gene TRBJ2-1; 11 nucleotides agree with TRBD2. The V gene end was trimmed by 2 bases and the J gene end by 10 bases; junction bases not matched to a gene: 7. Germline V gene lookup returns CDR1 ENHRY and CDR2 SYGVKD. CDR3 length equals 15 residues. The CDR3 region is CAISETSGSTKEQFF. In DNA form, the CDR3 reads TGTGCCATCAGTGAGACTAGCGGGAGTACCAAAGAGCAGTTCTTC.

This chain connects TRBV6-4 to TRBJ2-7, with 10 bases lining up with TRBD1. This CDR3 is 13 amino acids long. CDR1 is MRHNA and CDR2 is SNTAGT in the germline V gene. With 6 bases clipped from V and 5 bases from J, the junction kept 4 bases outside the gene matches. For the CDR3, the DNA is TGTGCCAGCAGCCGGGACAGGGGAGACGAGCAGTACTTC. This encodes CASSRDRGDEQYF.

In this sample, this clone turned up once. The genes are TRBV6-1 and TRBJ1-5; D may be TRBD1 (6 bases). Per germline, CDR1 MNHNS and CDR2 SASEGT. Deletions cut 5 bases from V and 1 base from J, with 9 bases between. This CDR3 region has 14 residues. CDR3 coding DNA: TGTGCCAGCAGTTCCAGGGGCAGCAATCAGCCCCAGCATTTT. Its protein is CASSSRGSNQPQHF.